These T cell receptor beta chains were read from a single sample in a study of T cell repertoires in cytomegalovirus infection. Each CDR3 protein gets one entry after TCRdb re-called the reads with MiXCR. Here the sample spans 570,000 or so distinct CDR3 sequences, over 35% being singletons. Which antigens these TCRs recognize remains unknown. This material consisted of cultured PBMCs, taken from culture after CMV antigen stimulation. These receptors came from a human donor in good health (CMV status not recorded). Some clones in this sample may be carry-over from other donors' samples. CDR3s include the opening cysteine and the closing phenylalanine or tryptophan. D genes are given only for firm matches. The size of a clone is reported for some rows only, either as once, few or many, or as a class for expanded clones.

TRBD1	18	NA	TRBV13	TRBJ2-7	TGTGCCAGCAGCCCGGCCTACTCCGGGACAGGGGGGATCCAGGAGCAGTACTTC	CASSPAYSGTGGIQEQYF
NA	15	NA	TRBV7-8	TRBJ1-5	TGTGCCAGCACTCCGGAGCCCGCTAGCAATCAGCCCCAGCATTTT	CASTPEPASNQPQHF
NA	16	NA	TRBV5-4	TRBJ2-1	TGTGCCAGCAGCTCCCTCCCAGCGTCAGACTACAATGAGCAGTTCTTC	CASSSLPASDYNEQFF
TRBD2	14	NA	TRBV7-6	TRBJ2-5	TGTGCCAGCAGCACCGGGACTAGCGCGGAGACCCAGTACTTC	CASSTGTSAETQYF
NA	14	NA	TRBV7-2	TRBJ2-1	TGTGCCAGCAGCTTAAGTGTCTGGGACAATGAGCAGTTCTTC	CASSLSVWDNEQFF
NA	15	NA	TRBV7-6	TRBJ2-7	TGTGCCAGCAGTCGGGACGAGCGCCATACCTACGAGCAGTACTTC	CASSRDERHTYEQYF
NA	15	NA	TRBV3-1	TRBJ2-2	TGTGCCAGCAGTATCGAGCCCCTTGACACCGGGGAGCTGTTTTTT	CASSIEPLDTGELFF
TRBD2	16	NA	TRBV5-1	TRBJ2-1	TGCGCCAGCAGCCCACGGACTAGCGGGATTGGTAATGAGCAGTTCTTC	CASSPRTSGIGNEQFF
NA	15	few	TRBV12-3/TRBV12-4	TRBJ1-1	TGTGCCAGCAGTTTTCAAAGTTGGGGAAAGGAGGGAGCTTTCTTT	CASSFQSWGKEGAFF
TRBD1	14	NA	TRBV5-1	TRBJ2-5	TGCGCCAGCAGCGGGACAGGGAGTCAAGAGACCCAGTACTTC	CASSGTGSQETQYF
NA	15	NA	TRBV28	TRBJ1-2	TGTGCCAGCAGTTTGGTCCCCCCGGAAGCACATGGCTACACCTTC	CASSLVPPEAHGYTF
NA	13	NA	TRBV2	TRBJ1-1	TGTGCCAGCCTAAGACGGAGGAACACTGAAGCTTTCTTT	CASLRRRNTEAFF
NA	16	once	TRBV28	TRBJ1-3	TGTGCCAGCAGCCCGTTATTTAGGGAAGCTGGAAACACCATATATTTT	CASSPLFREAGNTIYF
NA	17	NA	TRBV30	TRBJ1-5	TGTGCCTGGGGGGCCCGGGGGTACTGGGGGTACAATCAGCCCCAGCATTTT	CAWGARGYWGYNQPQHF
NA	12	NA	TRBV28	TRBJ1-1	TGTGCCAGCCGTGTTCGTCACACTGAAGCTTTCTTT	CASRVRHTEAFF
TRBD2	17	once	TRBV11-2	TRBJ2-5	TGTGCCAGCAGCTATCGGCTAGAGCGGGGGGTAGGAGAGACCCAGTACTTC	CASSYRLERGVGETQYF
NA	14	NA	TRBV5-5	TRBJ1-1	TGTGCCAGCAGCCATCTGCTCAAGGGGACTGAAGCTTTCTTT	CASSHLLKGTEAFF
NA	18	NA	TRBV7-6	TRBJ2-6	TGTGCCAGCAGCTCCCTCAGGGGGGAAGATTCTGGGGCCAACGTCCTGACTTTC	CASSSLRGEDSGANVLTF
TRBD2	14	NA	TRBV28	TRBJ2-7	TGTGCCAGCAGCGAGCGGGGGCGGAGGTACGAGCAGTACTTC	CASSERGRRYEQYF
NA	14	NA	TRBV6-5	TRBJ1-6	TGTGCCAGCAGCCGGGACGGGGTAAATTCACCCCTCCACTTT	CASSRDGVNSPLHF
TRBD1	19	NA	TRBV20-1	TRBJ2-5	TGCAGTGCTAGAGATGGGACAGGCGAAACATCACCCGACCAAGAGACCCAGTACTTC	CSARDGTGETSPDQETQYF
TRBD2	15	NA	TRBV25-1	TRBJ2-1	TGTGCCACGGGGGGACTAGCGGGAGGAAGTAATGAGCAGTTCTTC	CATGGLAGGSNEQFF
NA	15	NA	TRBV11-2	TRBJ2-5	TGTGCCAGCAGCGGAGGGGGGCAGGGGGAAGAGACCCAGTACTTC	CASSGGGQGEETQYF
TRBD1	13	NA	TRBV6-8	TRBJ2-7	TGTGCCAGCAATCGGGACAGGGCTTACGAGCAGTACTTC	CASNRDRAYEQYF
NA	14	few	TRBV6-2/TRBV6-3	TRBJ2-5	TGTGCCAGCACCCCTGGGGCAGACCAAGAGACCCAGTACTTC	CASTPGADQETQYF
TRBD1	12	few	TRBV5-4	TRBJ1-2	TGTGCCAGCACCTGGGGGACAGGAGGATACACCTTC	CASTWGTGGYTF
TRBD2	16	NA	TRBV7-2	TRBJ2-3	TGTGCCAGCAGCGGGGGACTAGCGGGAGGGGCAGATACGCAGTATTTT	CASSGGLAGGADTQYF
TRBD2	13	NA	TRBV20-1	TRBJ2-3	TGCAGTGCCCAAACTAGCGGGGGAGAGGCTCAGTATTTT	CSAQTSGGEAQYF
TRBD1	15	NA	TRBV7-2	TRBJ1-5	TGTGCCAGCAGCTTCCTGGACAGGTTGGATCAGCCCCAGCATTTT	CASSFLDRLDQPQHF
NA	15	few	TRBV6-6	TRBJ2-7	TGTGCCAGCAGTTATGATCCAGGGCTCACCTACGAGCAGTACTTC	CASSYDPGLTYEQYF
TRBD1	16	NA	TRBV7-2	TRBJ1-6	TGTGCCAGCAGCTTCGATTTTAGGACAGGGGGTTCACCCCTCCACTTT	CASSFDFRTGGSPLHF